This paragraph reports one T cell receptor beta chain. What it binds is unknown. Focal radiation plus CTLA-4 blockade with ipilimumab was administered to patients who had chemo-refractory metastatic non-small-cell lung cancer. This entry belongs to a study of radiotherapy plus CTLA-4 blockade in lung cancer. On the study more broadly: Patients showed objective responses in 15% to 20% of cases and disease control in about 30%. Notes on the study in general: Interferon-beta, together with early blood T cell clone dynamics, reportedly best predicted response. Some TCR clones had been derived from tumors. These clones expanded in peripheral blood after radiotherapy plus ipilimumab.

TCRdb's copy holds only in-frame clones and misses some; the assay was immunoSEQ multiplex PCR. This table has approximately 41,000 clones, under 80% appearing once. Trimming stripped 5 bases from V and 3 bases from J, with 15 bases between. The CDR3 has 14 amino acids. The V gene's germline CDR1 is SGHRS and CDR2 YFSETQ. V gene TRBV5-1 combines with J gene TRBJ2-7; D is perhaps TRBD2 (5 bases). The source material was peripheral blood, sampled from a patient treated with radiotherapy plus ipilimumab. This clonotype was sampled from a human donor with non-small cell lung cancer who had stable disease on radiotherapy plus ipilimumab. This CDR3 reads CASSPSGFVYEQYF. The DNA of the CDR3 is TGCGCCAGCAGTCCATCGGGGTTCGTCTACGAGCAGTACTTC.